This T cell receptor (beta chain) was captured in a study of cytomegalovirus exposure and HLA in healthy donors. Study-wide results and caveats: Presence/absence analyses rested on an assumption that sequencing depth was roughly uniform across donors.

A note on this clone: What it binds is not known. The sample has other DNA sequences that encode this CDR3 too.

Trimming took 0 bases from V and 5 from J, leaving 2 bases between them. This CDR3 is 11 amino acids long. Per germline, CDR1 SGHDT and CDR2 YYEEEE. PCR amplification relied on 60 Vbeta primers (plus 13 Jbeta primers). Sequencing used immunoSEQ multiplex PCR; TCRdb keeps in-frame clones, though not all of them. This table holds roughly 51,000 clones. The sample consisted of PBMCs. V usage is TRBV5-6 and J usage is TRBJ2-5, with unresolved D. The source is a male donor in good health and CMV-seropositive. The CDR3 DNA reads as TGTGCCAGCAGCTTGGCGGAGACCCAGTACTTC. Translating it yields CASSLAETQYF.